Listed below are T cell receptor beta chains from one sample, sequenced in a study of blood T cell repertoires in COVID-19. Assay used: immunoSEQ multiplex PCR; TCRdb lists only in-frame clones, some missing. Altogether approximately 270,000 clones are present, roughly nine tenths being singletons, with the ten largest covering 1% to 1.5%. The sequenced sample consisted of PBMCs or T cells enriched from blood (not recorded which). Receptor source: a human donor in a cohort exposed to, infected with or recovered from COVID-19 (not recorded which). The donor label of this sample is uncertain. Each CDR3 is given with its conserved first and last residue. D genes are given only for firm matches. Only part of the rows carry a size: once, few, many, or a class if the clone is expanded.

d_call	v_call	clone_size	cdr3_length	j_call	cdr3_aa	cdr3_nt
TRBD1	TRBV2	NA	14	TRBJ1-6	CASSAGQGNSPLHF	TGTGCCAGCAGTGCCGGACAGGGCAATTCACCCCTCCACTTT
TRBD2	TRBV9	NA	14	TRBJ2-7	CASSVGGGYYEQYF	TGTGCCAGCAGCGTAGGCGGGGGTTATTACGAGCAGTACTTC
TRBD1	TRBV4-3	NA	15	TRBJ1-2	CASSQDGTGDYGYTF	TGCGCCAGCAGCCAAGATGGGACAGGGGACTATGGCTACACCTTC
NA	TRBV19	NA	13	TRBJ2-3	CASSIYRADTQYF	TGTGCCAGTAGTATATACAGGGCAGATACGCAGTATTTT
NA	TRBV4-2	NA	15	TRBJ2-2	CASSQEQGAAGELFF	TGTGCCAGCAGCCAGGAGCAAGGGGCGGCCGGGGAGCTGTTTTTT
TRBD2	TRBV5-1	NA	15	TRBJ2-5	CASSLGVAGGETQYF	TGCGCCAGCAGCTTGGGAGTAGCGGGGGGGGAGACCCAGTACTTC
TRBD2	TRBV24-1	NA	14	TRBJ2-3	CATSDLSGGPAQYF	TGTGCCACCAGTGATTTATCGGGGGGGCCGGCGCAGTATTTT
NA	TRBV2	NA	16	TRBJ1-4	CASTGEGAGINEKLFF	TGTGCCAGCACCGGAGAAGGTGCAGGGATTAATGAAAAACTGTTTTTT
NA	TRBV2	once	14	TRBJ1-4	CASRHLGSGEKLFF	TGTGCCAGCAGGCACCTAGGGTCGGGGGAAAAACTGTTTTTT
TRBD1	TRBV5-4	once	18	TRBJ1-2	CASRGRIQGAKGDLDYTF	TGTGCCAGCAGGGGGAGAATACAGGGGGCCAAGGGCGATTTGGACTACACCTTC
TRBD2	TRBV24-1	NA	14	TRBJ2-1	CATSDASGYNEQFF	TGTGCCACCAGTGATGCTAGCGGGTACAATGAGCAGTTCTTC
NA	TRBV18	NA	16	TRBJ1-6	CASSPNLGTGKSPLHF	TGTGCCAGCTCACCCAACCTCGGAACAGGCAAATCACCCCTCCACTTT
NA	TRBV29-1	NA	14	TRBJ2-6	CSVSSVTGANVLTF	TGCAGCGTTTCCTCAGTTACAGGGGCCAACGTCCTGACTTTC
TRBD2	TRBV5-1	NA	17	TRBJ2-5	CASSFSGLAGGKETQYF	TGCGCCAGCAGCTTCTCAGGCCTAGCGGGGGGGAAAGAGACCCAGTACTTC
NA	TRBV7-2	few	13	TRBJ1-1	CASSSSSNTEAFF	TGTGCCAGCAGCTCCAGTTCGAACACTGAAGCTTTCTTT
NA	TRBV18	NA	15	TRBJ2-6	CASSQQDSGANVLTF	TGTGCCAGCTCACAACAGGACTCTGGGGCCAACGTCCTGACTTTC
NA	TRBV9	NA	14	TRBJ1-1	CASSVDGRVTEAFF	TGTGCCAGCAGCGTAGATGGCCGGGTCACTGAAGCTTTCTTT
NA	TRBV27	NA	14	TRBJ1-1	CASSPPGQNLQAFF	TGTGCCAGCAGCCCTCCCGGACAGAATTTGCAAGCTTTCTTT
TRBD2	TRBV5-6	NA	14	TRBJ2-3	CASSSAGPTDTQYF	TGTGCCAGCAGCTCAGCGGGGCCAACAGATACGCAGTATTTT
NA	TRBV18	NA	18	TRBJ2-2	CASSDPMEGRMNTGELFF	TGTGCCAGCTCGGACCCGATGGAGGGGCGAATGAACACCGGGGAGCTGTTTTTT
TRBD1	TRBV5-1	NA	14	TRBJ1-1	CASSSGQGRTEAFF	TGCGCCAGCAGCTCCGGACAGGGGCGGACTGAAGCTTTCTTT
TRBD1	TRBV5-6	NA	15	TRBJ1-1	CASRRWIRGSTEAFF	TGTGCCAGCAGGCGATGGATCAGGGGGAGCACTGAAGCTTTCTTT
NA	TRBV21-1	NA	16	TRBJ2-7	CASSEQGPTLSYEQYF	TGTGCCAGCAGCGAACAGGGGCCAACCCTCTCCTACGAGCAGTACTTC
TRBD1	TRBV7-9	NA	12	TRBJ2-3	CASSLDRVTQYF	TGTGCCAGCAGCCTGGACAGGGTTACGCAGTATTTT
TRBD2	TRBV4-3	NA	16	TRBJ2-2	CASSQGWGGSTGELFF	TGCGCCAGCAGCCAAGGGTGGGGAGGGAGCACCGGGGAGCTGTTTTTT
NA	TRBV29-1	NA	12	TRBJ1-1	CSVTRQNTEAFF	TGCAGCGTAACGCGACAGAACACTGAAGCTTTCTTT
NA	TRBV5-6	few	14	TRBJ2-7	CASSLEVQSYEQYF	TGTGCCAGCAGCTTGGAAGTCCAGTCCTACGAGCAGTACTTC
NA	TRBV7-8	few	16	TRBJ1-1	CASSFFRGITYTEAFF	TGTGCCAGCAGCTTCTTCCGGGGGATTACGTACACTGAAGCTTTCTTT
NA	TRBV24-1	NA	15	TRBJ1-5	CATSDNRGSNQPQHF	TGTGCCACCAGTGATAATAGGGGCTCTAATCAGCCCCAGCATTTT
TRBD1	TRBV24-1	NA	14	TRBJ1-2	CATSDRGQGYGYTF	TGTGCCACCAGTGATCGTGGACAGGGGTATGGCTACACCTTC
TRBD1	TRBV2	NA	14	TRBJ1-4	CASSPDRGREKLFF	TGTGCCAGCAGTCCGGACAGGGGGCGAGAAAAACTGTTTTTT
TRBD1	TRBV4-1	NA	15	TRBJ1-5	CASSQVSGGNQPQHF	TGCGCCAGCAGCCAAGTTTCAGGGGGGAATCAGCCCCAGCATTTT
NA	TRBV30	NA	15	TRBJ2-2	CAWRITPRNTGELFF	TGTGCCTGGAGAATAACGCCTAGGAACACCGGGGAGCTGTTTTTT
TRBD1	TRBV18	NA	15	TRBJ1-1	CASSSKWTGETEAFF	TGTGCCAGCTCCTCGAAATGGACAGGGGAGACTGAAGCTTTCTTT
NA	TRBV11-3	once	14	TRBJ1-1	CASSFGGVNTEAFF	TGTGCCAGCAGCTTTGGAGGGGTGAACACTGAAGCTTTCTTT
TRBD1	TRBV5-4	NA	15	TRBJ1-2	CASSARGALAYGYTF	TGTGCCAGCAGCGCCAGGGGGGCGTTGGCCTATGGCTACACCTTC
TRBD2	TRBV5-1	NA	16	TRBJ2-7	CASSLSPSGVTYEQYF	TGCGCCAGCAGCTTGTCCCCCAGCGGGGTCACCTACGAGCAGTACTTC
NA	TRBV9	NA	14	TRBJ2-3	CASRGREGTDTQYF	TGTGCCAGCAGGGGCAGGGAAGGCACAGATACGCAGTATTTT
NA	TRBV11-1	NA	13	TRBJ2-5	CASSGQFQETQYF	TGTGCCAGCAGCGGGCAATTCCAAGAGACCCAGTACTTC
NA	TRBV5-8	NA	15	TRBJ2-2	CASSFFRGSTGELFF	TGTGCCAGCAGCTTCTTCCGGGGTAGCACCGGGGAGCTGTTTTTT